The clone carrying this T cell receptor (beta chain) came up many times. Its antigen is still unknown. Unique molecular identifiers were incorporated into the prepared TCRbeta library. TCRdb re-derived calls from the PCR reads in MiXCR, one entry per CDR3 protein. The data hold approximately 16,000 distinct CDR3 sequences, with around 4.9% observed a single time. These data are taken from a study of T-cell reconstitution after alpha-beta-depleted transplantation in children. The study, taken as a whole, reports: Elevated TCRbeta diversity at day 60 was traced, in some patients, to surviving recipient T cells and thymic progenitors. By one year post-transplant, T-cell counts and diversity largely arose from T cells that were newly produced.

This CDR3 comprises 16 residues. Per the germline V gene, CDR1 is SGHTA and CDR2 is FQGTGA. Germline trimming cut 3 bases from V and 7 bases from J; bases unmatched to any gene: 11. The sequenced sample was PBMCs, obtained before TCRalphabeta/CD19-depleted stem cell transplant. This sequence was found in a boy under 18 with acute lymphoblastic leukemia, due to receive a stem cell transplant. The chain combines TRBV7-3 with TRBJ2-7, with 11 bases that match TRBD1. The CDR3 DNA reads TGTGCCAGCAGCTTGATTGAGGGACAGGGGGTGTATGAGCAGTACTTC. It encodes CASSLIEGQGVYEQYF.